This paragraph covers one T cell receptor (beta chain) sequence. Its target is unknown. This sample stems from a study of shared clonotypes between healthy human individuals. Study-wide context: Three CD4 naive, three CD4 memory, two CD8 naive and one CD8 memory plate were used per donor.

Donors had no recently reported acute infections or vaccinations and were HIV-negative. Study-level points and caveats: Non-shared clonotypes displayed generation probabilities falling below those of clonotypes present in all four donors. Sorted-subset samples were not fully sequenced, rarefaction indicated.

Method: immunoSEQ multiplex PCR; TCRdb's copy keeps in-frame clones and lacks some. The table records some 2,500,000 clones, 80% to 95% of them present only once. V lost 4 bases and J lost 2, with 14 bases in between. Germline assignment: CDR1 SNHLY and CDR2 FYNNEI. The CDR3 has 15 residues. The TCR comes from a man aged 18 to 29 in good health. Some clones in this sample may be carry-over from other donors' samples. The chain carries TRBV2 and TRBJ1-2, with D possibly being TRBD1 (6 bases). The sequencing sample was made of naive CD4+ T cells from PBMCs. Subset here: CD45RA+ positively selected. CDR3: CASSVYREPNYGYTF. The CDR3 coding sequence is TGTGCCAGCAGTGTGTACAGGGAACCCAACTATGGCTACACCTTC.